This T cell receptor beta chain stems from a study of blood T cells in healthy people across ages. A sample-barcoded 5' primer and a J-beta primer mix were used in a second PCR of roughly 7 to 11 cycles. TCRdb analysed the 5' RACE reads with MiXCR anew, one entry per CDR3 protein. Of roughly 500,000 distinct CDR3 sequences listed, roughly 29% are singletons. The CDR3 has 17 amino acids. V was shortened by 2 bases and J by 1 base, with 14 bases between the two germline ends. CDR1 and CDR2 (germline): MNHNY, SVGAGI (reference sequence). This sequence originates from a woman in her seventies in good health. The chain employs TRBV6-6 and TRBJ2-2; D may match TRBD1 or TRBD2 (5 bases each). The sequenced sample was blood. The CDR3 region has the DNA TGTGCCAGCAGTTACCCGACGGGACGGATGAACACCGGGGAGCTGTTTTTT. Translating gives CASSYPTGRMNTGELFF.